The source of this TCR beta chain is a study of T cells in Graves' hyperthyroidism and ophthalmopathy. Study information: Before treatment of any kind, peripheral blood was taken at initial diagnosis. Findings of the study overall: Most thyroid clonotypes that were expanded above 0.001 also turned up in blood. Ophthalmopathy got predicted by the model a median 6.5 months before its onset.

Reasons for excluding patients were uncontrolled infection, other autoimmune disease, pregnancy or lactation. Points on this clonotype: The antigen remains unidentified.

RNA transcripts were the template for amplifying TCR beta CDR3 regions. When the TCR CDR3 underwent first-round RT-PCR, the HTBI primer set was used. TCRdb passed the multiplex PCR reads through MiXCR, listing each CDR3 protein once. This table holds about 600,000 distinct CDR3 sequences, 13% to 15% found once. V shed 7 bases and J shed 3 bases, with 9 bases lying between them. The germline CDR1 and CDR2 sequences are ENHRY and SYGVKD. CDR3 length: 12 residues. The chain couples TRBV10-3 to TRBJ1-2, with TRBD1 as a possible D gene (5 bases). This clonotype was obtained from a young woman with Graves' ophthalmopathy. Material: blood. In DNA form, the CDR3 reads TGTGCCATCATGGGGGACGACTATGGCTACACCTTC. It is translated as CAIMGDDYGYTF.